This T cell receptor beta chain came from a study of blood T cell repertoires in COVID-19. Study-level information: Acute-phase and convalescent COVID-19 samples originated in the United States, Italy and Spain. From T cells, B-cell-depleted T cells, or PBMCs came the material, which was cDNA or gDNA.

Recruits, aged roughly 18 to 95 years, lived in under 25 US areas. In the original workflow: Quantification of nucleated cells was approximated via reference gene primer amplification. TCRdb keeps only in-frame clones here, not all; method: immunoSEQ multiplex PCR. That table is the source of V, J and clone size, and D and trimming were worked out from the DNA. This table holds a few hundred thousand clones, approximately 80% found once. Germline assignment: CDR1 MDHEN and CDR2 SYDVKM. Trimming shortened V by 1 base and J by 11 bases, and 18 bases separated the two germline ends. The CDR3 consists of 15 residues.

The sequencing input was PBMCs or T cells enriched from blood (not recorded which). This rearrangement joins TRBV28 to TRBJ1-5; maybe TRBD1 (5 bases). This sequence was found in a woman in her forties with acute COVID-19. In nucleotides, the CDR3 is TGTGCCAGCAGTTTATTAGGGCAGGGTGGGAAAGCCCAGCATTTT. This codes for CASSLLGQGGKAQHF.